This TCR beta chain emerged from a study of cytomegalovirus exposure and HLA in healthy donors. This CDR3 has 14 amino acids. CDR1 is SQVTM, CDR2 ANQGSEA, per germline. The PCR employed 60 Vbeta primers together with 13 Jbeta primers. Measured with immunoSEQ multiplex PCR; TCRdb has only the in-frame clones, and not every one. Found here are 100,000 or so clones, about 80% of them singletons; the top ten hold around 2%. Points on this clone: One end of the junction is discordant with germline, which a read error may explain.

Sequenced input: PBMCs. The source of this sequence is a human donor in good health. The chain combines TRBV29-1 with TRBJ2-7; 8 bases line up with TRBD2. The CDR3 reads CSVKTRLASYEQYF. Written as DNA, the CDR3 is TGCAGCGTTAAAACGAGACTAGCGTCCTATGAGCAGTACTTC.